Presented here are 28 T cell receptor beta chains from one specimen sequenced in a study of Tregs in tolerant kidney transplant recipients. Mixed chimerism was transient after nonmyeloablative marrow transplants from related graft donors. Sequencing used immunoSEQ multiplex PCR; TCRdb keeps in-frame clones, though not all of them. This sample has 100,000 or so clones, with roughly 93% found just once. The material was CD4+ T cells from blood (PBMCs), obtained 12 months after the transplant. The receptors were gathered from a human patient who received a combined kidney and bone marrow transplant. Certain T cells may be donor cells from the graft.

In the case of this clone: A junction end diverges from the germline sequence, so it may reflect a read error. The same CDR3 also results from other DNA sequences found in this sample. The chain has TRBV7-2 and TRBJ1-6, with 9 bases matching TRBD1. Germline V gene data show CDR1 as SGHTA and CDR2 as FQGNSA. This CDR3 has 15 residues. CDR3 nucleotide sequence: TGTGCCAGCAGCAGACAGGGGGGAGGTAATTCCCCCCTCCACTTT. It yields the protein CASSRQGGGNSPLHF.

This chain connects TRBV13 to TRBJ2-7, with TRBD1 identical over 7 bases. With V trimmed by 0 bases and J by 3 bases, 8 bases remained unmatched. In germline, CDR1 is PRHDT, CDR2 FYEKMQ (reference sequence). The CDR3 covers 16 residues. The CDR3: CASSLGKTGYRYEQYF. DNA of the CDR3: TGTGCCAGCAGCTTAGGAAAGACAGGGTATCGCTACGAGCAGTACTTC.

This clone was found a few times. The chain joins TRBV4-3 to TRBJ1-3; D gene ambiguous. V shed 0 bases and J shed 0 bases, with 9 bases lying between them. Germline CDR1 LGHNA, CDR2 YSLEER. CDR3 size: 16 residues. CDR3 nucleotides: TGCGCCAGCAGCCAAGATTTTGGAGACTCTGGAAACACCATATATTTT. Amino acid sequence: CASSQDFGDSGNTIYF.

V is TRBV7-8 and J is TRBJ1-1; unclear D gene. The CDR3 has 13 residues. Trimming removed 5 bases at V and 1 base at J, with 8 bases between. Germline CDR1 reads SGHVS; CDR2 reads FQNEAQ. Here the CDR3 DNA reads TGTGCCAGCAGCACGACATGGAACACTGAAGCTTTCTTT. It specifies CASSTTWNTEAFF.

The chain joins TRBV13 to TRBJ2-5, with 11 bases matching TRBD2. Germline V gene sequence: CDR1 PRHDT, CDR2 FYEKMQ (reference sequence). The CDR3 runs 16 residues. The ends lost 5 bases at V and 2 bases at J; junction bases unmatched: 7. The CDR3 is CASSRGTSGIQETQYF. CDR3 nucleotide sequence: TGTGCCAGCAGCAGGGGGACTAGCGGAATTCAAGAGACCCAGTACTTC.

This chain links TRBV18 with TRBJ2-3; TRBD2 matches at 14 bases. This CDR3 contains 19 residues. In germline, CDR1 is KGHSH, CDR2 LQKENI. The V segment lost 3 bases and the J segment 6 bases; nucleotides outside the gene matches: 14. The CDR3 coding sequence is TGTGCCAGCTCACCGATCCAGAGACTAGCGGGGGGGCGAGTCGATACGCAGTATTTT. Its protein is CASSPIQRLAGGRVDTQYF.

The chain combines TRBV7-9 with TRBJ2-7; 7 positions agree with TRBD1. This CDR3 has 14 amino acids. Germline lookup yields CDR1 SEHNR and CDR2 FQNEAQ (reference sequence). V gave up 5 bases and J gave up 0 bases; unmatched junction bases: 4. The CDR3 is CASSRGQVSYEQYF. Here the CDR3 DNA reads TGTGCCAGCAGCCGAGGACAGGTCTCCTACGAGCAGTACTTC.

The chain links TRBV19 to TRBJ2-7, with D uncertain. The germline CDR1 and CDR2 sequences are LNHDA and SQIVND (reference sequence). The CDR3 has 15 residues. The V end lost 3 bases, the J end lost 0 bases, and 12 bases lay between the germline ends. CDR3: CASSMPGLSSYEQYF. CDR3 nucleotides: TGTGCCAGTAGTATGCCGGGTCTAAGCTCCTACGAGCAGTACTTC.

The genes are TRBV18 and TRBJ2-1, with D perhaps matching TRBD1 (6 bases). This CDR3 comprises 19 residues. The germline V gene has CDR1 KGHSH and CDR2 LQKENI. Trimming cost V 0 bases and J 3 bases, with 21 bases left between them. The CDR3 here is CASSPPGRGRLEVYNEQFF. The CDR3 bases are TGTGCCAGCTCACCACCGGGCAGGGGAAGATTAGAGGTCTACAATGAGCAGTTCTTC.

The chain has TRBV6-1 and TRBJ2-1; D unresolved. CDR1 and CDR2 from the germline V gene are MNHNS and SASEGT. The germline V and J ends were trimmed by 7 bases and 2 bases, with 12 bases remaining between them. This CDR3 spans 14 amino acids. For the CDR3, the DNA is TGTGCCAGCATGGCTAGGAGAGCCTACAATGAGCAGTTCTTC. It codes for CASMARRAYNEQFF.

This chain uses TRBV6-5 with TRBJ2-7, with 11 nucleotides matching TRBD2. Trimming removed 2 bases from V and 7 bases from J; junction bases left unmatched: 7. Germline-derived CDR1 and CDR2 are MNHEY and SVGAGI. The CDR3 runs 15 residues. CDR3 loop: CASSYQLAGAGEQYF. CDR3 nucleotide sequence: TGTGCCAGCAGTTACCAACTAGCGGGAGCTGGGGAGCAGTACTTC.

The V gene is TRBV4-1, the J gene TRBJ1-5; TRBD1 matches at 7 bases. The V gene's germline CDR1 is MGHRA and CDR2 YSYEKL. This CDR3 is 20 amino acids long. Losses at the gene ends were 1 base for V and 2 bases for J; bases not matched to a gene: 17. In DNA, the CDR3 is TGCGCCAGCAGCCAAGCCTCGACAGGGCGTACTGGTGGTGGCAATCAGCCCCAGCATTTT. Protein: CASSQASTGRTGGGNQPQHF.

The CDR3 DNA sequence: TGTGCCAGCAGCTTAAGCCCGGGAATAAGAGCTGAAGCTTTCTTT. This translates into CASSLSPGIRAEAFF. The J gene is TRBJ1-1, the V gene TRBV7-3, with D uncertain. The CDR3 extends over 15 amino acids. Trimming pared 1 base from V and 6 bases from J, leaving 15 bases between. Germline V gene sequence: CDR1 SGHTA, CDR2 FQGTGA.

The chain carries TRBV4-2 and TRBJ2-2; 8 positions agree with TRBD2. CDR1 and CDR2 from the germline V gene are LGHNA and YNFKEQ. The CDR3 has 16 amino acids. Trimming at V came to 1 base and at J to 6 bases, leaving 7 bases not matched to a gene. The CDR3 DNA reads as TGTGCCAGCAGCCAAGGGTCCGGGGGGGCCCCCGGGGAGCTGTTTTTT. Translated: CASSQGSGGAPGELFF.

This chain uses TRBV7-7 with TRBJ2-7, with 8 positions matching TRBD1. Germline CDR1 and CDR2: SSHAT and FNYEAQ (reference sequence). The CDR3 covers 13 residues. With 5 bases clipped from V and 7 bases from J, the junction kept 7 bases outside the gene matches. This CDR3 is CASSRTGFEEQYF. For the CDR3, the DNA is TGTGCCAGCAGCCGGACAGGGTTTGAGGAGCAGTACTTC.

The chain couples TRBV14 to TRBJ2-7; 8 bases are shared with TRBD1. The V segment lost 8 bases and the J segment 3 bases; nucleotides outside the gene matches: 18. The CDR3 length is 17 residues. Germline CDR1 is SGHDN and CDR2 is FVKESK. The CDR3 DNA is TGTGCCAGCCCCCAAGTAGAAGTAGACAGGGGAAGCTACGAGCAGTACTTC. It encodes CASPQVEVDRGSYEQYF. The whole variable domain, remainder taken from reference TRBV14 and TRBJ2-7, is EAGVTQFPSHSVIEKGQTVTLRCDPISGHDNLYWYRRVMGKEIKFLLHFVKESKQDESGMPNNRFLAERTGGTYSTLKVQPAELEDSGVYFCASPQVEVDRGSYEQYFGPGTRLTVT.

V gene TRBV18 combines with J gene TRBJ2-2; TRBD1 aligns across 7 bases. Per the germline V gene, CDR1 is KGHSH and CDR2 is LQKENI. The CDR3 consists of 16 residues. After removal of 4 bases from V and 3 bases from J, the junction contained 8 bases not matched to a gene. CDR3 DNA sequence: TGTGCCAGCTCACAACGAGGGGACAGCGACACCGGGGAGCTGTTTTTT. Translated, it gives CASSQRGDSDTGELFF.

J is TRBJ2-3 and V is TRBV7-2; 9 positions match TRBD2. Losses at the gene ends were 0 bases for V and 6 bases for J; bases not matched to a gene: 10. The length of the CDR3 is 17 residues. The germline V gene encodes CDR1 SGHTA and CDR2 FQGNSA. The CDR3 DNA follows: TGTGCCAGCAGCTTAGCGCGCCAGCGGGGGGTCAGGGATACGCAGTATTTT. Translation: CASSLARQRGVRDTQYF.

In its sample, this clone was seen once. The rearrangement links TRBV19 to TRBJ2-3, with TRBD2 matching 12 bases. This CDR3 is built from 16 residues. The V gene end was trimmed by 4 bases and the J gene end by 4 bases; junction bases not matched to a gene: 6. The germline CDR1 and CDR2 sequences are LNHDA and SQIVND (reference sequence). DNA for the CDR3: TGTGCCAGTAGTACTCCGACTAGCGGGAGCCCAGATACGCAGTATTTT. Residues: CASSTPTSGSPDTQYF.

This clone was observed once. The V and J genes are TRBV6-5 and TRBJ1-2; 7 bases agree with TRBD1. After removal of 6 bases from V and 8 bases from J, the junction contained 9 bases not matched to a gene. The CDR3 runs to 13 residues. The V gene's germline CDR1 is MNHEY and CDR2 SVGAGI. CDR3: CASSDGTARGYTF. The CDR3 DNA reads TGTGCCAGCAGCGACGGGACAGCTCGCGGCTACACCTTC.

The chain links TRBV5-1 to TRBJ1-2; 8 nucleotides align to TRBD1. The germline V gene has CDR1 SGHRS and CDR2 YFSETQ. The CDR3 has 15 residues. J lost 4 bases, V lost 3 bases, and 8 bases had no gene match. CDR3 residues: CASSYDRGAGYGYTF. CDR3 DNA: TGCGCCAGCAGCTATGACAGGGGCGCTGGCTATGGCTACACCTTC.

J is TRBJ2-3 and V is TRBV5-1; 8 bases align to TRBD1. Germline-derived CDR1 and CDR2 are SGHRS and YFSETQ. Trimming took 5 bases from V and 2 from J; bases not matched to a gene: 10. This CDR3 region has 16 residues. DNA for the CDR3: TGCGCCAGCAGTCGGCCAGGGGGCGCTACCACAGATACGCAGTATTTT. Translation gives CASSRPGGATTDTQYF. Based on the CDR3 plus reference TRBV5-1 and TRBJ2-3, the full variable domain is KAGVTQTPRYLIKTRGQQVTLSCSPISGHRSVSWYQQTPGQGLQFLFEYFSETQRNKGNFPGRFSGRQFSNSRSEMNVSTLELGDSALYLCASSRPGGATTDTQYFGPGTRLTVL.

The J gene is TRBJ1-2, the V gene TRBV29-1, with TRBD1 identical over 10 bases. V shed 6 bases and J 3 bases; nucleotides not matched to a gene: 1. CDR1 is SQVTM, CDR2 ANQGSEA, per germline. This CDR3 has 12 amino acids. The CDR3 here is CSVGTGDYGYTF. CDR3 nucleotide sequence: TGCAGCGTCGGGACAGGGGACTATGGCTACACCTTC.

This chain links TRBV27 with TRBJ1-4, with TRBD1 as a possible D gene (5 bases). Germline CDR1 is MNHEY and CDR2 is SMNVEV (reference sequence). V was trimmed by 5 bases and J by 4 bases, leaving 14 bases between them. This CDR3 region has 15 residues. CDR3 nucleotides: TGTGCCAGCAGTCAGGGTCCAAATAATAATGAAAAACTGTTTTTT. This gives the protein CASSQGPNNNEKLFF.

This chain uses TRBV18 with TRBJ2-1; weak D call: TRBD1 (5 bases). The CDR3 consists of 15 residues. With 5 bases removed from V and 2 bases from J, the gap between germline ends came to 13 bases. Looked up from germline, CDR1 is KGHSH and CDR2 is LQKENI. The CDR3 reads CASSIQGYTYNEQFF. In DNA form, the CDR3 reads TGTGCCAGCTCAATCCAGGGATACACCTACAATGAGCAGTTCTTC.

The gene calls are TRBV14 and TRBJ2-7; 7 bases are a match to TRBD2. The CDR3 extends over 12 amino acids. Trimming removed 1 base from V and 6 bases from J; junction bases left unmatched: 0. Germline CDR1 and CDR2: SGHDN and FVKESK. This CDR3 is CASSQGEGEQYF. CDR3 in DNA: TGTGCCAGCAGCCAAGGGGAGGGCGAGCAGTACTTC.

The chain uses TRBV18 and TRBJ2-2; weak D call: TRBD1 (6 bases). V lost 4 bases, J lost 0 bases, and 12 bases lay in between. Germline-derived CDR1 and CDR2 are KGHSH and LQKENI. The CDR3 has 16 amino acids. This CDR3 reads CASSRTANANTGELFF. CDR3 DNA: TGTGCCAGCTCACGGACAGCAAACGCGAACACCGGGGAGCTGTTTTTT.

CDR3 sequence: CASSLEAGRDYGYTF. Here the CDR3 DNA reads TGTGCCAGCAGCTTAGAGGCGGGTCGTGACTATGGCTACACCTTC. V is TRBV11-3 and J is TRBJ1-2; no clear D. V gave up 0 bases and J gave up 3 bases, with 11 bases separating them. The CDR3 length is 15 residues. The germline V gene encodes CDR1 SGHNT and CDR2 YENEEA.